The clone carrying this TCR beta chain has more than one count but fewer than ten. What it binds is unknown. The primer mix had 60 Vbeta and 13 Jbeta primers. Profiled with immunoSEQ multiplex PCR; TCRdb holds only in-frame clones, not every one. The sample lists nearly 200,000 clones; roughly 80% were seen once. The sample originates from a study of cytomegalovirus exposure and HLA in healthy donors. Overall study: Researchers previously reported finding fewer than 140 million unique TCR beta sequences from roughly 170 million T cells.

This CDR3 has 16 amino acids. V was clipped by 2 bases and J by 0 bases, with 12 bases between them. Germline V lookup: CDR1 KGHSH, CDR2 LQKENI. Notes on the study in general: A later examination showed that TCR association rates differed by HLA locus, with DRB1 most and HLA-C fewest. Overall, 164 TCR beta chains were annotated as cytomegalovirus-associated.

This clonotype was sampled from a woman aged 25 to 39 in good health and CMV-seropositive. Sequencing was done on a sample of PBMCs. V gene TRBV18 combines with J gene TRBJ2-3; weak D call: TRBD1 (5 bases). CDR3 DNA: TGTGCCAGCTCACCAAGGTGGCAGGGAAGCACAGATACGCAGTATTTT. Its translation is CASSPRWQGSTDTQYF.